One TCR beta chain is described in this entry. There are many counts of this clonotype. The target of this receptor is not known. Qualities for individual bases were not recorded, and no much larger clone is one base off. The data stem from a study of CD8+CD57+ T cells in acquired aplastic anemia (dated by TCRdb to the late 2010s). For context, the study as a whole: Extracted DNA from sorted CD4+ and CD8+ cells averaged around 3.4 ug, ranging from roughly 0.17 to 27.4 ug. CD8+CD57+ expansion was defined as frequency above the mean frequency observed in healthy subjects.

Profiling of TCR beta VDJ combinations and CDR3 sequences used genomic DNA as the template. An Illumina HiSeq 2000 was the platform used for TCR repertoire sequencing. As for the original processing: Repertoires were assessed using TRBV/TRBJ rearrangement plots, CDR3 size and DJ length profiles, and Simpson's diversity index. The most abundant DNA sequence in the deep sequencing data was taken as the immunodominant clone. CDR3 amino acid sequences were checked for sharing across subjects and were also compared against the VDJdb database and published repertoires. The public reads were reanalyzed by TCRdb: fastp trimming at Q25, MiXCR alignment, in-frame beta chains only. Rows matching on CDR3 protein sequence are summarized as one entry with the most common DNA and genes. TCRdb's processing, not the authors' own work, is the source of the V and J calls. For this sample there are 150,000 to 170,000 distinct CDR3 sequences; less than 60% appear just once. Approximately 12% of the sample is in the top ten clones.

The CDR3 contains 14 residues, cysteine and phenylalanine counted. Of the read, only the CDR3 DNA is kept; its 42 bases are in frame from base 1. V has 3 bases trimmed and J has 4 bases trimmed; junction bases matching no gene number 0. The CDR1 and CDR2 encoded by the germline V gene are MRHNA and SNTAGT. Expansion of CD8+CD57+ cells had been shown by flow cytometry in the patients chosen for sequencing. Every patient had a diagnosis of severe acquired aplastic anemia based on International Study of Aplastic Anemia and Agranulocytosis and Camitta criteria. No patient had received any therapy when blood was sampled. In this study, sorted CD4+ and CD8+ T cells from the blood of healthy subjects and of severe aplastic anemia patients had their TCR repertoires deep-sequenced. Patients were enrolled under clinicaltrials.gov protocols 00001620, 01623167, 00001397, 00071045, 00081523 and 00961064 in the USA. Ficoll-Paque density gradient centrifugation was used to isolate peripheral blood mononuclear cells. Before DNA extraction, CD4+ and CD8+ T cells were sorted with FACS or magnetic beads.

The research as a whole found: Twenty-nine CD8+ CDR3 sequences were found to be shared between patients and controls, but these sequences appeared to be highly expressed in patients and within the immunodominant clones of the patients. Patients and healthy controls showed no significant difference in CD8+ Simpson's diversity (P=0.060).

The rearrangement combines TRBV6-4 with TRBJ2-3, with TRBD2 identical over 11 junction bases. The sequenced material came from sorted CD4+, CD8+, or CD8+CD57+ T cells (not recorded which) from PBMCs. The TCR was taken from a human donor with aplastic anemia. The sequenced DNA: TGTGCCAGCAGTGAACTAGCGGGGGCAGATACGCAGTATTTT. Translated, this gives CASSELAGADTQYF.